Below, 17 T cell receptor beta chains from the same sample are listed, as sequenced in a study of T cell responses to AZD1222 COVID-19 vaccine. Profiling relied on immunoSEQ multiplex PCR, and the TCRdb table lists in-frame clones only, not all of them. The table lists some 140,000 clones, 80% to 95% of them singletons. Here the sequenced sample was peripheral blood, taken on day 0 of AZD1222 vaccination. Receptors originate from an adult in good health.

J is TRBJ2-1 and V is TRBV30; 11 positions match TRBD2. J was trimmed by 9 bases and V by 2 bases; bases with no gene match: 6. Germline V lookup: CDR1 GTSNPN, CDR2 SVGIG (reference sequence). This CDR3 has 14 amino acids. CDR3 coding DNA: TGTGCCTGGAGTTTAGCGGGAGGGCTTGGTGAGCAGTTCTTC. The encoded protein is CAWSLAGGLGEQFF.

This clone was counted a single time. Here the CDR3 reads CASSTDRAEKLFF. The CDR3 nucleotides are TGTGCCAGTAGTACTGACAGGGCTGAAAAACTGTTTTTT. V usage is TRBV19 and J usage is TRBJ1-4, with 7 bases identical to TRBD1. Trimming cost V 4 bases and J 7 bases; bases outside gene matches: 3. Germline V gives CDR1 LNHDA, CDR2 SQIVND (reference sequence). This CDR3 has 13 amino acids.

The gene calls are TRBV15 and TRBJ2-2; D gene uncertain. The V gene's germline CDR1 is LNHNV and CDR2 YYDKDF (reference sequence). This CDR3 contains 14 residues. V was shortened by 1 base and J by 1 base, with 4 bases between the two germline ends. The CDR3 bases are TGTGCCACCAGCAGAGTTGTGAACACCGGGGAGCTGTTTTTT. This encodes CATSRVVNTGELFF.

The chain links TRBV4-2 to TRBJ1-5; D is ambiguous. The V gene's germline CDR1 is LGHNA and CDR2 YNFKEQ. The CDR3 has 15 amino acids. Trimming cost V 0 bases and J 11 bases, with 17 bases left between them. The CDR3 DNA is TGTGCCAGCAGCCAAGATCGCCAGGCTATTTGGACCCAGCATTTT. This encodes CASSQDRQAIWTQHF.

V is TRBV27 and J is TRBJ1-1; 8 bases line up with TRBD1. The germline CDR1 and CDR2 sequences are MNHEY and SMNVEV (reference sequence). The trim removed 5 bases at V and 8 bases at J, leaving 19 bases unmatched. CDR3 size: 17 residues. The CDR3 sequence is CASSPSGQVTKPAEAFF. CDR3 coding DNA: TGTGCCAGCAGTCCCTCGGGACAGGTCACCAAACCGGCCGAAGCTTTCTTT.

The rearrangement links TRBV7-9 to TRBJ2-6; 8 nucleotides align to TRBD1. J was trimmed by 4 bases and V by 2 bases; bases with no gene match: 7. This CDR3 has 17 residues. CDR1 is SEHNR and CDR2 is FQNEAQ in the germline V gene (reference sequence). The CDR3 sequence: CASSLTQGALGANVLTF. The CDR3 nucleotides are TGTGCCAGCAGCTTAACCCAGGGGGCGCTGGGGGCCAACGTCCTGACTTTC. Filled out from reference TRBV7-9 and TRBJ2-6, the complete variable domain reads DTGVSQNPRHKITKRGQNVTFRCDPISEHNRLYWYRQTLGQGPEFLTYFQNEAQLEKSRLLSDRFSAERPKGSFSTLEIQRTEQGDSAMYLCASSLTQGALGANVLTFGAGSRLTVL.

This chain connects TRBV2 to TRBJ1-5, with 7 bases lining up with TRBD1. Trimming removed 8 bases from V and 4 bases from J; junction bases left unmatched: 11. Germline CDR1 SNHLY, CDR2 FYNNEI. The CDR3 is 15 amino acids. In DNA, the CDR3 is TGTGCCAGCTCCATCCAGGGGGTAAAGAATCAGCCCCAGCATTTT. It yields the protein CASSIQGVKNQPQHF.

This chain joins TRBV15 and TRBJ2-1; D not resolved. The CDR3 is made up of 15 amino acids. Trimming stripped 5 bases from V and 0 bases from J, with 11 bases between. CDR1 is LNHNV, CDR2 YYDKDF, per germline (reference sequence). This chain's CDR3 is CATSGDRSSYNEQFF. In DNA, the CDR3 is TGTGCCACCAGCGGTGACCGGAGCTCCTACAATGAGCAGTTCTTC.

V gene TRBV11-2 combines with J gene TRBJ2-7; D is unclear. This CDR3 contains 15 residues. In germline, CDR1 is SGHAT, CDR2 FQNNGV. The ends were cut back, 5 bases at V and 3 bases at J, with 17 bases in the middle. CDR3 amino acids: CASSLNSEYNYEQYF. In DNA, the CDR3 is TGTGCCAGCAGCCTCAACTCAGAATACAACTACGAGCAGTACTTC.

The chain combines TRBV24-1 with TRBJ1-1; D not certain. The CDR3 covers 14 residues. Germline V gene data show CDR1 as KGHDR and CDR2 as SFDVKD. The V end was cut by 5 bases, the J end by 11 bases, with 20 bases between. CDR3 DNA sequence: TGTGCCACCAGTGTCTCAACCAGGTCCTATGGGGCTTTCTTT. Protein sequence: CATSVSTRSYGAFF.

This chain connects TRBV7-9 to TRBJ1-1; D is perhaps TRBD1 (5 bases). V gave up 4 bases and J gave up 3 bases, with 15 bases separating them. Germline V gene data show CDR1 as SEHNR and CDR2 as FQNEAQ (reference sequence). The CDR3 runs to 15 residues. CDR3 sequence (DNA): TGTGCCAGCAGCTCTTACAGCAAAGGGGACACTGAAGCTTTCTTT. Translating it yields CASSSYSKGDTEAFF.

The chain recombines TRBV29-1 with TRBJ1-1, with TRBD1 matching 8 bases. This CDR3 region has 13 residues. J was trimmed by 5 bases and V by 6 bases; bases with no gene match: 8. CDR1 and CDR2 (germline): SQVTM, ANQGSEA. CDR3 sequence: CSVRDRRGTEAFF. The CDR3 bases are TGCAGCGTGCGGGACAGGAGGGGTACTGAAGCTTTCTTT.

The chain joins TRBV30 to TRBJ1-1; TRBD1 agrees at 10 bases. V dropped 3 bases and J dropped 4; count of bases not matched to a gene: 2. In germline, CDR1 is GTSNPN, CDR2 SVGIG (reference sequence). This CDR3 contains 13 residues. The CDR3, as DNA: TGTGCCTGGAGGGGGACAGGGGTCACTGAAGCTTTCTTT. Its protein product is CAWRGTGVTEAFF.

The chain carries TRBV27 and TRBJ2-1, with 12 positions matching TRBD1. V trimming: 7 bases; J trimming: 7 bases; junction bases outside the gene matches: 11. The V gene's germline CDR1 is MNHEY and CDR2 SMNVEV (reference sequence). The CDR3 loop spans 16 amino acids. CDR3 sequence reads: CASKTAGQGAGNEQFF. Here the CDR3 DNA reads TGTGCCAGCAAGACCGCGGGACAGGGGGCCGGGAATGAGCAGTTCTTC.

CDR3 DNA: TGTGCCAGCAGGCCGTGGACGGGCCTTGGCTACACCTTC. This sequence encodes CASRPWTGLGYTF. V is TRBV27 and J is TRBJ1-2; no definite D call. This CDR3 region has 13 residues. Germline CDR1 and CDR2: MNHEY and SMNVEV (reference sequence). V was cut by 6 bases and J by 7 bases, with 15 bases left in between.

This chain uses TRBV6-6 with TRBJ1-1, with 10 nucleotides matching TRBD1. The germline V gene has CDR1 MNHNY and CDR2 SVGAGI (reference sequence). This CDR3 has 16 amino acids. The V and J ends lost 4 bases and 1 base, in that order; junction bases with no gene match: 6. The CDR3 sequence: CASSFGTGVRNTEAFF. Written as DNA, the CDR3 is TGTGCCAGCAGTTTTGGGACAGGGGTACGGAACACTGAAGCTTTCTTT.

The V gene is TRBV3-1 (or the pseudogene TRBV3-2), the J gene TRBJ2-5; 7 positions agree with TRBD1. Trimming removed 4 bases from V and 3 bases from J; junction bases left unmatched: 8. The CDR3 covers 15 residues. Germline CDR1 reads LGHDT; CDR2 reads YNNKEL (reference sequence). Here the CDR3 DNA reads TGTGCCAGCAGCCCATGGGAGACAGGGAAAGAGACCCAGTACTTC. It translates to CASSPWETGKETQYF.